This T cell receptor beta chain was documented in a study of CD4 T cells in relation to SARS-CoV-2 and coronaviruses. Study context: PBMCs were cultured with antigen for roughly nine days before TCR beta sequencing. Patient ages ranged from 21 to 72, median 38. Overall study results and limits: Memory recall responses, not primary responses primed in culture, are what the assay detects.

This clone was counted a few times. Its antigen is still unknown. This table comes from immunoSEQ multiplex PCR, and its TCRdb copy is limited to in-frame clones, with some not included. The sample holds 35,000 to 50,000 clones, over 75% seen once. Trimming removed 4 bases at V and 6 bases at J, with 15 bases between. This CDR3 is 15 amino acids long. From germline, CDR1 is SNHLY and CDR2 FYNNEI. The source of this sequence is an adult with COVID-19. The chain uses TRBV2 and TRBJ2-2, with D hard to call. Sequenced material: naive CD4+ T cells from PBMCs, cultured in vitro. Stated subset: naive CD4+ T cells isolated by negative enrichment. The CDR3 nucleotides are TGTGCCAGCAGTGGACCCATCGGAGTTGCCGGGGAGCTGTTTTTT. Translating gives CASSGPIGVAGELFF.